This T cell receptor beta chain came from a study of blood T cell repertoires in COVID-19. Looking at the study overall: Donors in the United States, Italy and Spain gave samples during acute or convalescent COVID-19. T cells, B-cell-depleted T cells, or PBMCs supplied cDNA or gDNA.

Authors' data handling: For nucleated cells, counts were estimated from reference gene primer amplification. TCRdb's copy holds only in-frame clones and misses some; the assay was immunoSEQ multiplex PCR. V and J calls plus clone size are reproduced from that table; the DNA served to infer D and trimming. The repertoire consists of 250,000 or so clones, with almost 85% occurring once and the leading ten covering 1.5% to 2%. V was clipped by 2 bases and J by 5 bases; unmatched bases: 4. The CDR3 has 15 residues. The germline CDR1 and CDR2 sequences are SGDLS and YYNGEE. The clonotype comes from an elderly woman with acute or convalescent COVID-19. V is TRBV9 and J is TRBJ2-1, with 10 positions matching TRBD2. The source material was peripheral blood. The CDR3 DNA reads TGTGCCAGCAGCGTTACTAGCGGGACTAACAATGAGCAGTTCTTC. It is translated as CASSVTSGTNNEQFF.